This record covers a single T cell receptor (beta chain). In the authors' methods: Reference gene primer amplification in the assay estimated nucleated cell counts. Clones were sequenced by immunoSEQ multiplex PCR, and TCRdb holds only the in-frame ones, with some missing. V, J and clone size are taken as reported in that table, and D and trimming were inferred from the DNA itself. The data hold around 230,000 clones, with 82% observed a single time. This entry belongs to a study of blood T cell repertoires in COVID-19. Study context: Some COVID-19 samples were acute and others convalescent; all came from the United States, Italy and Spain. T cells, B-cell-depleted T cells, or PBMCs supplied cDNA or gDNA.

The V end was cut by 5 bases, the J end by 2 bases, with 11 bases between. CDR1 is SGHTA and CDR2 is FQGTGA in the germline V gene. The CDR3 contains 14 residues. The sequenced sample was peripheral blood. V gene TRBV7-3 combines with J gene TRBJ2-3, with D hard to call. This clonotype originated in a woman aged 55-70 years with active or convalescent COVID-19. The CDR3 DNA sequence: TGTGCCAGCAGCCCGAGCGAGTACACAGATACGCAGTATTTT. Protein product: CASSPSEYTDTQYF. The variable domain in full, with the rest retrieved from reference TRBV7-3 and TRBJ2-3, is GAGVSQTPSNKVTEKGKYVELRCDPISGHTALYWYRQSLGQGPEFLIYFQGTGAADDSGLPNDRFFAVRPEGSVSTLKIQRTERGDSAVYLCASSPSEYTDTQYFGPGTRLTVL.